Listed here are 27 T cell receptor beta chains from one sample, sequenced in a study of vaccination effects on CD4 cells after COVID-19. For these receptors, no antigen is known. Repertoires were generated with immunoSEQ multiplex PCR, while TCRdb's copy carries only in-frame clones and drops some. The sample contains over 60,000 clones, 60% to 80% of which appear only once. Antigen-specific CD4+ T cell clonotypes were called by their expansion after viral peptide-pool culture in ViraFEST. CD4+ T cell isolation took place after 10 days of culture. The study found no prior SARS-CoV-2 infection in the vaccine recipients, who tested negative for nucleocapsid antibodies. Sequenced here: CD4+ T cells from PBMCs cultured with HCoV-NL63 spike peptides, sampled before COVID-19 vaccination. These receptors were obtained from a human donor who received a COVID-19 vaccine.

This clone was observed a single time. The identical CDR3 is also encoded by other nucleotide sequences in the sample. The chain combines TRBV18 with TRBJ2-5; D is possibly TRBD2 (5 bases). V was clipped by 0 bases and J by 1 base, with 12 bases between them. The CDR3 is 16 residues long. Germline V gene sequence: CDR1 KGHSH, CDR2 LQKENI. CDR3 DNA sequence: TGTGCCAGCTCACCACCCCGAGGCCGGGGCCAAGAGACCCAGTACTTC. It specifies CASSPPRGRGQETQYF.

This chain's CDR3 is CASSDRVGQPQHF. In DNA form, the CDR3 reads TGTGCCAGCAGTGACAGGGTCGGGCAGCCCCAGCATTTT. The rearrangement links TRBV2 to TRBJ1-5, with D maybe TRBD1 (5 bases). This CDR3 contains 13 residues. CDR1 and CDR2 from the germline V gene are SNHLY and FYNNEI. V lost 3 bases to trimming and J lost 7 bases, with 10 bases between them. Full variable domain (rest looked up from reference TRBV2 and TRBJ1-5): EPEVTQTPSHQVTQMGQEVILRCVPISNHLYFYWYRQILGQKVEFLVSFYNNEISEKSEIFDDQFSVERPDGSNFTLKIRSTKLEDSAMYFCASSDRVGQPQHFGDGTRLSIL.

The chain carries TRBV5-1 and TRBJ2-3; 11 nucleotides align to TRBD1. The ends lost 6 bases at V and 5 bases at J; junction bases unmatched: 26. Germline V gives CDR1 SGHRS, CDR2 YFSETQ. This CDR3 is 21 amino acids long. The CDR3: CASKRIWTGGDFGVFLDTQYF. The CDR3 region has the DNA TGCGCCAGCAAAAGAATTTGGACAGGGGGCGATTTTGGGGTTTTCCTAGATACGCAGTATTTT. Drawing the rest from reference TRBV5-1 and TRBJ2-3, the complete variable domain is KAGVTQTPRYLIKTRGQQVTLSCSPISGHRSVSWYQQTPGQGLQFLFEYFSETQRNKGNFPGRFSGRQFSNSRSEMNVSTLELGDSALYLCASKRIWTGGDFGVFLDTQYFGPGTRLTVL.

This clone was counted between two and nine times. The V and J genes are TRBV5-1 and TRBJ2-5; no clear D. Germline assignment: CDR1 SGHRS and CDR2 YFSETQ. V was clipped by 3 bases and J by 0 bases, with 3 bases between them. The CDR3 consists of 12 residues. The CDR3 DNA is TGCGCCAGCAGCTACAACCAAGAGACCCAGTACTTC. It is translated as CASSYNQETQYF.

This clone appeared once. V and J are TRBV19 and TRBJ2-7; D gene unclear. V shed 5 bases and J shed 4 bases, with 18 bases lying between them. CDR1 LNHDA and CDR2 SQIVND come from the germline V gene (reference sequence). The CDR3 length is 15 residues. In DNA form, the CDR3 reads TGTGCCAGTAGTCAGACCCAATCTACAGCTTACGAGCAGTACGTC. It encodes CASSQTQSTAYEQYV.

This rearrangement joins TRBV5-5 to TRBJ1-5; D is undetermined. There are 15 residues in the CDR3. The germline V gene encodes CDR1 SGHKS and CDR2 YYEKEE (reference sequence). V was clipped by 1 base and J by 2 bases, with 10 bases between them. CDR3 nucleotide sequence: TGTGCCAGCAGCTTGTCTTCGAGGGGCAATCAGCCCCAGCATTTT. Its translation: CASSLSSRGNQPQHF.

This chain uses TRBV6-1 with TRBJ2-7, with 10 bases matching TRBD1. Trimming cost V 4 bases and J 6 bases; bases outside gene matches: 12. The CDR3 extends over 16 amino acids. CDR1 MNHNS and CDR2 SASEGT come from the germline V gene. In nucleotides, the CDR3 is TGTGCCAGCAGTGTTTTACCGGGACAGGGGACCTCCGAGCAGTACGTC. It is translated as CASSVLPGQGTSEQYV.

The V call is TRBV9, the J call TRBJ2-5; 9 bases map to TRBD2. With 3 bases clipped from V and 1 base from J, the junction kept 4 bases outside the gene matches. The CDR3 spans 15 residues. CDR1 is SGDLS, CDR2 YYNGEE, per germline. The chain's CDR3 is CASSGGSGGQETQYF. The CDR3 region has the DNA TGTGCCAGCAGCGGGGGTAGCGGGGGCCAAGAGACCCAGTACTTC.

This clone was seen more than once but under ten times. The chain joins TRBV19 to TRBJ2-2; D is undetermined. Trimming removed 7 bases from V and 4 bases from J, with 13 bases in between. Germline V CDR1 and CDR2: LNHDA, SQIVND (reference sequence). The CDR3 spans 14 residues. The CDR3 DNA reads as TGTGCCAGTACTGAACCTAGTCGCACCGGGGAGCTGTTTTTT. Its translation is CASTEPSRTGELFF.

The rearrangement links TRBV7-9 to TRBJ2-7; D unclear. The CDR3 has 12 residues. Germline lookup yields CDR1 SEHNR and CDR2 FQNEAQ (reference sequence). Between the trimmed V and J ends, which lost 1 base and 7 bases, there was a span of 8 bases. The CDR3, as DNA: TGTGCCAGCAGCTTAGAGACGGAAGAGCAGTACGTC. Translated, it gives CASSLETEEQYV.

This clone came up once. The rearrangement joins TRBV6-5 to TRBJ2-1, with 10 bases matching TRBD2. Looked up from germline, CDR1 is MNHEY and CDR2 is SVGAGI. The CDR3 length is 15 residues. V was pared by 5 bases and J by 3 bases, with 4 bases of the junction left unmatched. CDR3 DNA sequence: TGTGCCAGCAGTCCAGCTAGCGGGGGCTACAATGAGCAGTTCTTC. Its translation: CASSPASGGYNEQFF.

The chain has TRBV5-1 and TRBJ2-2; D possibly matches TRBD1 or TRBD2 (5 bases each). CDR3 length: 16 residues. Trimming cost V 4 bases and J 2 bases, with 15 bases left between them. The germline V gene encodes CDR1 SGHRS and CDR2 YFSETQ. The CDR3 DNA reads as TGCGCCAGCAGCCTATCCCGGGACGGCAACACCGGGGAGCTGTTTTTT. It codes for CASSLSRDGNTGELFF.

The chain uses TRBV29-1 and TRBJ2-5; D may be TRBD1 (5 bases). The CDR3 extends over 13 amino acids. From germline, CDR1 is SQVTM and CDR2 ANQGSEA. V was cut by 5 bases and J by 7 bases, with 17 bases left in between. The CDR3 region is CSVKRGVPGTQYF. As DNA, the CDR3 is TGCAGCGTTAAAAGGGGCGTCCCGGGGACCCAGTACTTC.

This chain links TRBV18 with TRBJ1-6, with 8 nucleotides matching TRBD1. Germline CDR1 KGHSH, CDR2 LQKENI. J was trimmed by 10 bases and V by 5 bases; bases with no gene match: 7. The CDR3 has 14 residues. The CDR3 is CASSSTGDRSPLHF. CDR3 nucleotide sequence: TGTGCCAGCTCATCGACAGGGGATCGGTCACCCCTCCACTTT.

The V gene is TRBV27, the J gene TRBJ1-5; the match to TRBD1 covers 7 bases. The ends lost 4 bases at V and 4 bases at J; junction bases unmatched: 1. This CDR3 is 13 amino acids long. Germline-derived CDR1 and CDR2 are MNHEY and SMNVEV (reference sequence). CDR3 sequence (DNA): TGTGCCAGCAGTTACAGGGGTAATCAGCCCCAGCATTTT. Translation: CASSYRGNQPQHF.

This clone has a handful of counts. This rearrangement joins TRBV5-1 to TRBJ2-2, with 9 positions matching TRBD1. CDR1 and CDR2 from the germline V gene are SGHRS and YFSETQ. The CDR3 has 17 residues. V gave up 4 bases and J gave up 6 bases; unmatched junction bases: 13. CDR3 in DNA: TGCGCCAGCAGCCATTATGCCGGACAGGGGAATCCCGGGGAGCTGTTTTTT. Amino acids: CASSHYAGQGNPGELFF. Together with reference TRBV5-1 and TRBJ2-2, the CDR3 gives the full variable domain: KAGVTQTPRYLIKTRGQQVTLSCSPISGHRSVSWYQQTPGQGLQFLFEYFSETQRNKGNFPGRFSGRQFSNSRSEMNVSTLELGDSALYLCASSHYAGQGNPGELFFGEGSRLTVL.

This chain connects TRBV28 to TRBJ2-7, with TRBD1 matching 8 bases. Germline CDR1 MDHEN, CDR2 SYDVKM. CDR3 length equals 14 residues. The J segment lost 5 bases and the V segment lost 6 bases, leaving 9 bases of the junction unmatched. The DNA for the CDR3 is TGTGCCAGCAGACCATCTACAGGGGGGCACGAGCAGTACGTC. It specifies CASRPSTGGHEQYV.

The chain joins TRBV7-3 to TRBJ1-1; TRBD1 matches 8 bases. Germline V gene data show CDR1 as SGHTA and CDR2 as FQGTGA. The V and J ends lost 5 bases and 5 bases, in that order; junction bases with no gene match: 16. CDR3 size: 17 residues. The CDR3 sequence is CASSDYPHRTGRTEAFF. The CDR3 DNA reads TGTGCCAGCAGCGATTACCCCCATCGGACAGGGAGGACTGAAGCTTTCTTT. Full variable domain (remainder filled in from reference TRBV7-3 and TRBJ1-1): GAGVSQTPSNKVTEKGKYVELRCDPISGHTALYWYRQSLGQGPEFLIYFQGTGAADDSGLPNDRFFAVRPEGSVSTLKIQRTERGDSAVYLCASSDYPHRTGRTEAFFGQGTRLTVV.

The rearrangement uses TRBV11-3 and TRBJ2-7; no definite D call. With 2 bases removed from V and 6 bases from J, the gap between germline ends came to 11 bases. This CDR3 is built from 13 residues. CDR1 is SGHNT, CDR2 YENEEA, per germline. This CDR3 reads CASSLNAVAEQYV. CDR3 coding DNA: TGTGCCAGCAGCTTAAACGCGGTTGCCGAGCAGTACGTC.

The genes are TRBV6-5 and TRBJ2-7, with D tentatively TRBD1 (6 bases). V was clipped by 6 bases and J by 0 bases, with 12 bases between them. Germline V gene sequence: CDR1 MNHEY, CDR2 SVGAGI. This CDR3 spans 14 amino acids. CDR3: CASRRTEPSYEQYV. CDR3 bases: TGTGCCAGCAGGAGGACAGAACCCTCCTACGAGCAGTACGTC.

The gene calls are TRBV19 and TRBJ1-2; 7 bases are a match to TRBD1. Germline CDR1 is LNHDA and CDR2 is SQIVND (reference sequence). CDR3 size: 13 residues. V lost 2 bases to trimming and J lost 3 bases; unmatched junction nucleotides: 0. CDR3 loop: CASSITGDYGYTF. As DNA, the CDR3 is TGTGCCAGTAGTATAACAGGGGACTATGGCTACACCTTC.

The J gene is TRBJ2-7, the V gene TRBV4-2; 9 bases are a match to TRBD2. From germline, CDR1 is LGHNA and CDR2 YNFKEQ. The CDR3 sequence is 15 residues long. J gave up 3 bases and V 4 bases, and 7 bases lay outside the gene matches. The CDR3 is CASSRAAGGDYEQYV. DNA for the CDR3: TGTGCCAGCAGCCGGGCAGCGGGGGGCGACTACGAGCAGTACGTC.

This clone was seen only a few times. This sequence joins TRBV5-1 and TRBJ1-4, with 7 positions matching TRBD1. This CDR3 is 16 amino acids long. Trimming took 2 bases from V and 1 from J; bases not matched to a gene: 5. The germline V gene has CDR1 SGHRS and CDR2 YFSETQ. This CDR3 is CASSLPQGLTNEKLFF. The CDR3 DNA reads TGCGCCAGCAGCTTACCACAGGGGTTAACTAATGAAAAACTGTTTTTT.

CDR3 DNA sequence: TGTGCCAGCAGCTTGTTTCAGGGTGAGACCCAGTACTTC. This gives the protein CASSLFQGETQYF. V and J are TRBV7-2 and TRBJ2-5; maybe TRBD1 (5 bases). Looked up from germline, CDR1 is SGHTA and CDR2 is FQGNSA. Trimming took off 3 bases at V and 5 bases at J, with 10 bases between the two ends. The CDR3 runs 13 residues.

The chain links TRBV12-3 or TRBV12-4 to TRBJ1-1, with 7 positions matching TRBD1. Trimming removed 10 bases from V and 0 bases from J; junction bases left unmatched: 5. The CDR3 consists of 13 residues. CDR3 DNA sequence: TGTGCCAATCCGGACAGGCTGAACACTGAAGCTTTCTTT. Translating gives CANPDRLNTEAFF.

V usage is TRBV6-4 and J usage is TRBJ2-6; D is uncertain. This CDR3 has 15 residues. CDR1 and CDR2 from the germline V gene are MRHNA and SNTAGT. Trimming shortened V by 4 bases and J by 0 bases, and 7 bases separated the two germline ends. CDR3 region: CASSVQASGANVLTF. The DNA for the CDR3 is TGTGCCAGCAGTGTTCAGGCCTCTGGGGCCAACGTCCTGACTTTC.

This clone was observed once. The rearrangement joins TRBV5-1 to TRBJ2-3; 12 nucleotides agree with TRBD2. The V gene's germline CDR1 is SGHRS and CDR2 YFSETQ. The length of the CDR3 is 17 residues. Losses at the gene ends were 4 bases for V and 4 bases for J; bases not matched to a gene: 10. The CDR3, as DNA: TGCGCCAGCAGCCGGGAGGCGACTAGCGGGGGAGCAGATACGCAGTATTTT. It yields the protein CASSREATSGGADTQYF.